This T cell receptor beta chain was observed in a study of a mutant IDH1 vaccine in newly diagnosed glioma. Whole-study context: Vaccination of patients was performed eight times, in weeks 1, 3, 5, 7, 11, 15, 19 and 23. Investigators started vaccination 4-6 weeks after radiotherapy alone, or with temozolomide cycles. Findings and caveats of the study: Pseudoprogression appeared unlinked to shifts in leading peripheral T cell clonotypes. The study observed vaccine-induced immune responses in more than 80% of patients.

The time point denotes: week 23, last vaccination. Vaccine doses each comprised 300 ug of mutant IDH1 20-mer peptide, with topical imiquimod. Of note for this clone: Its antigen is unidentified. The junction departs from the called germline gene at one end, perhaps through a read error.

Germline CDR1 SNHLY, CDR2 FYNNEI. The CDR3 extends over 11 amino acids. The assay was immunoSEQ multiplex PCR, and TCRdb's table has in-frame clones only and misses some. The sample consists of about 43,000 clones, around 84% of them appearing once. Sequencing was performed on PBMCs, taken from a glioma patient whose treatment included an IDH1 peptide vaccine. The TCR comes from a woman between 18 and 30 years old with glioma. Some clones in this sample may be carry-over from other donors' samples. This sequence joins TRBV2 and TRBJ1-4; 8 bases fit TRBD1. Written as DNA, the CDR3 is TGTGCCAGCAGTGGCCGGGACAGGCTTATATTT. Translated, it gives CASSGRDRLIF.